This record concerns one TCR beta chain sequence. This clonotype was detected only a few times. It lacks a known antigen. Within one base of it there is no much larger clone, and no base qualities were kept. In light of the paper, this sample's treatment or condition label describes: in vitro stimulation with specific CMV peptide epitopes to enrich CMV-specific T cells. V was cut back by 3 bases and J by 7 bases, leaving a gap of 10 bases between them. The CDR3 covers 12 residues, taking in both the cysteine and the phenylalanine. The DNA shown is the 36-base CDR3, in frame from base 1. The germline V gene encodes CDR1 MDHEN and CDR2 SYDVKM. This specimen belongs to a study of T cell repertoires in cytomegalovirus infection (dated by TCRdb to between 2018 and 2021). Some background on the complete study: Recently identified HLA-C-restricted CMV epitopes, whose presentation resists viral immunomodulation, were targeted by peptide stimulations together with well-studied HLA-B-restricted epitopes. Donor HLA type was relevant to the analysis, as public TCR beta signatures indicated carriage of CMV infection together with the matching HLA type.

Overall study results and their limits: The ex vivo response was dominated by HLA-C-restricted CMV-specific TCR beta clonotypes, which also provided the single most frequent clonotype in two of eight donors. In both this cohort and an independent roughly 400-donor cohort, the cumulative frequency of public TCR beta family members distinguished carriers of CMV infection plus the relevant HLA type.

Sequenced on an Illumina HiSeq 1500. In-frame beta chains were kept once TCRdb had trimmed the public reads at Q25 with fastp and called clones with MiXCR. CDR3 protein duplicates are merged, each entry listing the most common genes and DNA. Within this sample are 600,000 to 700,000 distinct CDR3 sequences, with 33% of them counted one time only. The ten top clones hold roughly 18% of the sample. The chain joins TRBV28 to TRBJ2-7, with no confidently assigned D gene. The origin of this receptor is a human donor in good health (CMV status not recorded). Some clones in this sample may be carry-over from other donors' samples. The sequencing used cultured PBMCs, collected from culture after CMV antigen stimulation. For the CDR3, the sequence is CASSLFPGEQYF. The sequenced DNA: TGTGCCAGCAGTTTGTTCCCTGGGGAGCAGTACTTC.